This T cell receptor beta chain was sequenced for a study of T cell responses to AZD1222 COVID-19 vaccine. Study as a whole: Analysis merged second doses at about 4 or about 12 weeks.

TCRdb keeps only in-frame clones here, not all; method: immunoSEQ multiplex PCR. This sample carries roughly 120,000 clones, 80% to 90% of them seen once, and the ten largest clones take around 1.6%. The V end lost 2 bases, the J end lost 5 bases, and 15 bases lay between the germline ends. CDR1 is LNHDA, CDR2 SQIVND, per germline (reference sequence). The CDR3 has 15 residues. Findings and caveats of the study: Vaccine-associated CD4 TCRs ranged over spike, dominating at 160-218 and 743-854. Per reports, nearly half of all spike-specific TCRs target regions that are unmutated in variants. After the peak T cell response, and only then, were repertoires sampled.

A remark on this clone: Antigen specificity is unknown.

The chain links TRBV19 to TRBJ1-2; the D gene is possibly TRBD1 (5 bases). Here the sequenced sample was peripheral blood, taken on day 0 of AZD1222 vaccination. This receptor was taken from an adult in good health. The CDR3 coding sequence is TGTGCCAGTAGTATAAATCATCAGGGCAGATATGGCTACACCTTC. This codes for CASSINHQGRYGYTF.